This T cell receptor beta chain comes out of a study of cytomegalovirus exposure and HLA in healthy donors. Trimming took off 7 bases at V and 4 bases at J, with 10 bases between the two ends. Germline V gene lookup returns CDR1 MNHEY and CDR2 SVGAGI. CDR3 length equals 13 residues. 60 Vbeta and 13 Jbeta primers were used in PCR. Generated by immunoSEQ multiplex PCR, the TCRdb table keeps only in-frame clones and is missing some. Found here are 120,000 to 150,000 clones, around 73% of them singletons; the top ten hold 14%. The origin of this receptor is a human donor in good health. The specimen was PBMCs. The V call is TRBV6-5, the J call TRBJ2-2; D is undetermined. In DNA form, the CDR3 reads TGTGCCAGCACCGCTACGGGCACCGGGGAGCTGTTTTTT. Translating it yields CASTATGTGELFF.